This TCR beta chain was identified during a study of blood T cell repertoires in COVID-19. Across the study: The United States, Italy and Spain provided the acute and convalescent COVID-19 samples. Sources were T cells, B-cell-depleted T cells, or PBMCs; the material itself was cDNA or gDNA.

Only in-frame clones appear in the TCRdb table, and some are missing; sequencing was by immunoSEQ multiplex PCR. The table has about 220,000 clones, around 87% seen once. The V segment lost 1 base and the J segment 3 bases; nucleotides outside the gene matches: 5. The germline V gene encodes CDR1 SGHTA and CDR2 FQGNSA. There are 19 residues in the CDR3. Study members were between about 18 and 95 years old and lived in fewer than 30 US regions. The sample comprised PBMCs or T cells enriched from blood (not recorded which). The chain carries TRBV7-2 and TRBJ2-6, with TRBD2 identical over 14 bases. The receptor was derived from a young woman in a cohort exposed to, infected with or recovered from COVID-19 (not recorded which). The CDR3 DNA is TGTGCCAGCAGCTTAGTGGGACTAGCGGGAGTATTTGGGGCCAACGTCCTGACTTTC. Translated, it gives CASSLVGLAGVFGANVLTF.